Each of the 31 T cell receptor beta chains below was sequenced from the same sample in a study of T cell repertoires in cytomegalovirus infection. TCRdb passed the reads through MiXCR, listing each CDR3 protein once. The data contain a few hundred thousand distinct CDR3 sequences, roughly 42% of them singletons. No antigen has been assigned to these receptors. Specimen: cultured PBMCs, collected from culture after CMV antigen stimulation. The receptors were sampled from a human donor in good health (CMV status not recorded). Some clones in this sample may be carry-over from other donors' samples.

This clonotype showed up just a few times. Here the CDR3 DNA reads TGTGCCAGTAGTATAGATTCTGGACCTTACAATGAGCAGTTCTTC. Translating it yields CASSIDSGPYNEQFF. This chain links TRBV19 with TRBJ2-1; D gene uncertain. The V end was cut by 0 bases, the J end by 4 bases, with 10 bases between. The length of the CDR3 is 15 residues. CDR1 LNHDA and CDR2 SQIVND come from the germline V gene (reference sequence). Using reference TRBV19 and TRBJ2-1 for the parts outside the CDR3, the full variable domain is DGGITQSPKYLFRKEGQNVTLSCEQNLNHDAMYWYRQDPGQGLRLIYYSQIVNDFQKGDIAEGYSVSREKKESFPLTVTSAQKNPTAFYLCASSIDSGPYNEQFFGPGTRLTVL.

The chain is built from TRBV10-3 and TRBJ2-1, with D tentatively TRBD2 (6 bases). The CDR3 is 13 amino acids. Trimming cost V 6 bases and J 7 bases, with 13 bases left between them. The germline V gene encodes CDR1 ENHRY and CDR2 SYGVKD. CDR3 in amino acids: CAIREGSGNEQFF. The CDR3 nucleotides read TGTGCCATCAGGGAGGGGAGCGGGAATGAGCAGTTCTTC.

The rearrangement links TRBV6-2 or TRBV6-3 to TRBJ2-7, with TRBD2 identical over 9 bases. Unmatched junction bases numbered 11, after V lost 6 bases and J lost 2 bases. The CDR3 is made up of 16 amino acids. Germline V lookup: CDR1 MNHEY, CDR2 SVGEGT. The CDR3 bases are TGTGCCAGCAGAACCCTTAGCGGGAGCGCGACCTACGAGCAGTACTTC. Translation gives CASRTLSGSATYEQYF.

The rearrangement links TRBV7-2 to TRBJ2-1, with D tentatively TRBD2 (6 bases). V was shortened by 1 base and J by 8 bases, with 12 bases between the two germline ends. Per germline, CDR1 SGHTA and CDR2 FQGNSA. This CDR3 has 14 residues. CDR3 DNA: TGTGCCAGCAGCTTAGGGGGCGGGAACGATGAGCAGTTCTTC. Translation gives CASSLGGGNDEQFF.

V gene TRBV4-1 combines with J gene TRBJ2-5; D is perhaps TRBD1 (5 bases). Germline V gives CDR1 MGHRA, CDR2 YSYEKL. The CDR3 spans 17 residues. V was trimmed by 3 bases and J by 2 bases, leaving 19 bases between them. CDR3 amino acids: CASSHHKTQGPQETQYF. The CDR3 nucleotides are TGCGCCAGCAGCCACCACAAGACCCAGGGTCCACAAGAGACCCAGTACTTC.

CDR3 loop: CASSHLDRGTFF. The CDR3 DNA sequence: TGTGCCAGCAGCCACCTCGACAGGGGGACTTTCTTT. This chain links TRBV7-6 with TRBJ1-1; 9 bases are a match to TRBD1. Germline V gene lookup returns CDR1 SGHVS and CDR2 FNYEAQ. The V gene end was trimmed by 5 bases and the J gene end by 12 bases; junction bases not matched to a gene: 7. This CDR3 spans 12 amino acids.

V and J are TRBV11-2 and TRBJ2-5; D uncertain. The CDR3 covers 16 residues. The germline gives CDR1 SGHAT, CDR2 FQNNGV. Trimming removed 3 bases at V and 1 base at J, with 15 bases between. CDR3 sequence reads: CASSFGDYVLQETQYF. In nucleotides, the CDR3 is TGTGCCAGCAGCTTTGGCGATTATGTTCTCCAAGAGACCCAGTACTTC.

In its sample, this clonotype was seen many times. The chain is built from TRBV4-1 and TRBJ1-5; tentative D call: TRBD1 (5 bases). This CDR3 has 14 residues. Germline V gene data show CDR1 as MGHRA and CDR2 as YSYEKL. V was pared by 3 bases and J by 4 bases, with 10 bases between. CDR3 residues: CASSQWDVNQPQHF. The CDR3 bases are TGCGCCAGCAGCCAGTGGGACGTAAATCAGCCCCAGCATTTT.

The CDR3 nucleotides read TGTGCCAGCAGCACCGGGACTAAAGAGACAGATACGCAGTATTTT. Amino acids: CASSTGTKETDTQYF. The rearrangement uses TRBV7-2 and TRBJ2-3; 7 positions match TRBD2. The CDR3 is made up of 15 amino acids. J gave up 3 bases and V 5 bases, and 8 bases lay outside the gene matches. Germline V CDR1 and CDR2: SGHTA, FQGNSA. Using reference TRBV7-2 and TRBJ2-3 for the parts outside the CDR3, the full variable domain is GAGVSQSPSNKVTEKGKDVELRCDPISGHTALYWYRQSLGQGLEFLIYFQGNSAPDKSGLPSDRFSAERTGGSVSTLTIQRTQQEDSAVYLCASSTGTKETDTQYFGPGTRLTVL.

This clonotype turned up a few times. The CDR3 nucleotides read TGTGCCAGCGGGCGGCACAATGAGCAGTTCTTC. Residues: CASGRHNEQFF. The chain joins TRBV28 to TRBJ2-1; D unresolved. V dropped 8 bases and J dropped 5 bases, with 7 bases sitting between them. Germline CDR1 MDHEN, CDR2 SYDVKM. This CDR3 spans 11 amino acids.

V usage is TRBV4-1 and J usage is TRBJ2-4; D gene ambiguous. CDR1 is MGHRA and CDR2 is YSYEKL in the germline V gene. The V and J ends lost 6 bases and 0 bases respectively, with 12 bases between them. This CDR3 has 15 amino acids. For the CDR3, the DNA is TGCGCCAGCAGACCACAAACAGTAGCCAAAAACATTCAGTACTTC. Translation: CASRPQTVAKNIQYF.

This clonotype was observed a handful of times. The chain recombines TRBV5-6 with TRBJ2-5, with D unresolved. This CDR3 comprises 14 residues. Trimming took off 0 bases at V and 1 base at J, with 7 bases between the two ends. CDR1 SGHDT and CDR2 YYEEEE come from the germline V gene. The CDR3 loop reads CASSLGLSQETQYF. The CDR3 DNA reads as TGTGCCAGCAGCTTGGGGTTATCCCAAGAGACCCAGTACTTC. The full variable domain, completed using reference TRBV5-6 and TRBJ2-5, is DAGVTQSPTHLIKTRGQQVTLRCSPKSGHDTVSWYQQALGQGPQFIFQYYEEEERQRGNFPDRFSGHQFPNYSSELNVNALLLGDSALYLCASSLGLSQETQYFGPGTRLLVL.

The chain links TRBV4-2 to TRBJ2-7; D is ambiguous. Per germline, CDR1 LGHNA and CDR2 YNFKEQ. The CDR3 consists of 15 residues. Trimming took 0 bases from V and 5 from J, leaving 14 bases between them. CDR3 sequence (DNA): TGTGCCAGCAGCCAAGATTGGTTTGGGTCAAACGAGCAGTACTTC. This encodes CASSQDWFGSNEQYF.

About this clonotype: A read error may produce the germline difference seen at one junction end. The chain uses TRBV20-1 and TRBJ1-6; 7 bases match TRBD1. Looked up from germline, CDR1 is DFQATT and CDR2 is SNEGSKA (reference sequence). The CDR3 has 16 residues. This chain's CDR3 is CSATRGGSSHNSPLHF. The CDR3, as DNA: TGCAGTGCTACCAGAGGGGGCAGCTCCCATAATTCACCCCTCCACTTT.

The V call is TRBV7-4, the J call TRBJ1-5; unclear D gene. The V end was cut by 5 bases, the J end by 1 base, with 9 bases between. Germline V gene data show CDR1 as SGHVT and CDR2 as SQSDAQ. This CDR3 contains 14 residues. CDR3 nucleotides: TGTGCCAGCAGCGAGCGGGCGAGCAATCAGCCCCAGCATTTT. The encoded protein is CASSERASNQPQHF.

V and J are TRBV9 and TRBJ1-3; D gene unclear. This CDR3 spans 16 amino acids. Trimming shortened V by 4 bases and J by 0 bases, and 14 bases separated the two germline ends. Germline CDR1 reads SGDLS; CDR2 reads YYNGEE. For the CDR3, the DNA is TGTGCCAGCAGCCCCCTTCCCACGAGCTCTGGAAACACCATATATTTT. It is translated as CASSPLPTSSGNTIYF.

This clonotype came up a few times. V is TRBV11-2 and J is TRBJ2-1; 12 bases fit TRBD1. This CDR3 has 15 residues. V lost 3 bases, J lost 7 bases, and 4 bases stayed unmatched. Germline CDR1 SGHAT, CDR2 FQNNGV. The CDR3 protein is CASSLGTGGLNEQFF. CDR3 nucleotides: TGTGCCAGCAGCTTGGGGACAGGGGGCTTAAATGAGCAGTTCTTC.

The CDR3 is CASSDTSGGHNEQFF. The CDR3 DNA follows: TGTGCCAGCAGTGACACTAGCGGGGGGCACAATGAGCAGTTCTTC. The genes are TRBV6-4 and TRBJ2-1; 12 nucleotides line up with TRBD2. The CDR3 totals 15 residues. After removal of 2 bases from V and 5 bases from J, the junction contained 1 base not matched to a gene. The germline gives CDR1 MRHNA, CDR2 SNTAGT.

A few counts support this clonotype. J is TRBJ2-7 and V is TRBV10-3; maybe TRBD1 (5 bases). Germline CDR1 ENHRY, CDR2 SYGVKD. The V and J ends lost 3 bases and 6 bases respectively, with 18 bases between them. The CDR3 has 15 amino acids. The CDR3 loop reads CAISDQGSTMREQYF. As DNA, the CDR3 is TGTGCCATCAGTGACCAGGGCAGCACAATGCGCGAGCAGTACTTC.

This clonotype turned up a few times. The chain combines TRBV5-5 with TRBJ1-6, with D hard to call. V lost 4 bases, J lost 6 bases, and 11 bases lay in between. Looked up from germline, CDR1 is SGHKS and CDR2 is YYEKEE (reference sequence). This CDR3 spans 14 amino acids. Here the CDR3 reads CASSGVDVNSPLHF. As DNA, the CDR3 is TGTGCCAGCAGCGGGGTGGATGTTAATTCACCCCTCCACTTT.

This clonotype was counted only a few times. The chain is built from TRBV15 and TRBJ2-7, with TRBD2 as a possible D gene (5 bases). V lost 3 bases to trimming and J lost 4 bases, with 10 bases between them. The CDR3 is made up of 13 amino acids. Germline V lookup: CDR1 LNHNV, CDR2 YYDKDF (reference sequence). In DNA, the CDR3 is TGTGCCACCAGCAGCCAGCGGATTTACGAGCAGTACTTC. Its translation is CATSSQRIYEQYF.

J is TRBJ2-5 and V is TRBV6-2 or TRBV6-3, with unresolved D. The ends were cut back, 8 bases at V and 1 base at J, with 8 bases in the middle. This CDR3 is built from 12 residues. Germline V gives CDR1 MNHEY, CDR2 SVGEGT. The CDR3 DNA reads as TGTGCCAGCTGGCAGATCCAAGAGACCCAGTACTTC. It encodes CASWQIQETQYF.

The V gene is TRBV6-5, the J gene TRBJ2-7; D gene ambiguous. The germline gives CDR1 MNHEY, CDR2 SVGAGI. The CDR3 length is 15 residues. Trimming shortened V by 6 bases and J by 3 bases, and 18 bases separated the two germline ends. CDR3 loop: CASRPSGRPFYEQYF. The CDR3 bases are TGTGCCAGCAGGCCCTCGGGCAGACCCTTCTACGAGCAGTACTTC.

This clonotype was detected only once. The rearrangement joins TRBV6-6 to TRBJ2-3; 12 nucleotides match TRBD2. CDR1 is MNHNY and CDR2 is SVGAGI in the germline V gene (reference sequence). The ends lost 5 bases at V and 5 bases at J; junction bases unmatched: 8. CDR3 length: 16 amino acids. The CDR3 is CASSGPSGRAEDTQYF. As DNA, the CDR3 is TGTGCCAGCAGTGGACCTAGCGGGAGGGCCGAAGATACGCAGTATTTT.

This clonotype has just a few counts. The chain has TRBV18 and TRBJ2-1; weak D call: TRBD1 (6 bases). The V end lost 7 bases, the J end lost 2 bases, and 12 bases lay between the germline ends. The CDR3 has 14 residues. Germline CDR1 is KGHSH and CDR2 is LQKENI. The CDR3 sequence: CASLQQGPYNEQFF. CDR3 DNA: TGTGCCAGCTTGCAGCAGGGGCCCTACAATGAGCAGTTCTTC.

This clonotype was observed a handful of times. The CDR3 spells CASMDGELFF. Written as DNA, the CDR3 is TGTGCCAGCATGGACGGGGAGCTGTTTTTT. This chain uses TRBV6-2 or TRBV6-3 with TRBJ2-2, with D uncertain. CDR1 is MNHEY and CDR2 is SVGEGT in the germline V gene. CDR3 size: 10 residues. The V end lost 7 bases, the J end lost 7 bases, and 4 bases lay between the germline ends.

This clonotype was detected a few times. The rearrangement uses TRBV27 and TRBJ1-6, with D uncertain. This CDR3 is built from 14 residues. V lost 6 bases to trimming and J lost 7 bases, with 13 bases between them. Germline assignment: CDR1 MNHEY and CDR2 SMNVEV (reference sequence). CDR3 sequence (DNA): TGTGCCAGCAGGCGTATGGCGGGAAATTCACCCCTCCACTTT. This gives the protein CASRRMAGNSPLHF.

This chain uses TRBV7-4 with TRBJ1-4; 7 bases match TRBD1. CDR1 is SGHVT, CDR2 SQSDAQ, per germline. Trimming at V came to 5 bases and at J to 5 bases, leaving 8 bases not matched to a gene. The CDR3 runs to 15 residues. In nucleotides, the CDR3 is TGTGCCAGCAGCCGCAACAGGGGTGGGAATGAAAAACTGTTTTTT. It translates to CASSRNRGGNEKLFF.

A few counts support this clonotype. The chain uses TRBV11-2 and TRBJ2-7; TRBD2 matches at 8 bases. The CDR3 is 15 residues long. Germline V lookup: CDR1 SGHAT, CDR2 FQNNGV. Trimming cost V 0 bases and J 6 bases; bases outside gene matches: 7. The CDR3 DNA reads TGTGCCAGCAGCTTAGACCCGGCCGGGGGGGTCGAGCAGTACTTC. Translated, it gives CASSLDPAGGVEQYF. The complete variable domain, with remaining parts taken from reference TRBV11-2 and TRBJ2-7, reads EAGVAQSPRYKIIEKRQSVAFWCNPISGHATLYWYQQILGQGPKLLIQFQNNGVVDDSQLPKDRFSAERLKGVDSTLKIQPAKLEDSAVYLCASSLDPAGGVEQYFGPGTRLTVT.

On this clonotype: Relative to the germline gene, one junction end is altered; a read error may explain this. The chain employs TRBV12-3 or TRBV12-4 and TRBJ2-3; 9 bases align to TRBD2. The CDR3 runs to 20 residues. The CDR3 nucleotides are TGTGCCAGCAGTTTAGCCCCAGGCGGGGGGGTTCTATTCAACACAGATACGCAGAATTTT. Translated, it gives CASSLAPGGGVLFNTDTQNF.

V gene TRBV7-2 combines with J gene TRBJ2-7, with D tentatively TRBD2 (6 bases). The germline V and J ends were trimmed by 5 bases and 7 bases, with 12 bases remaining between them. The CDR3 has 12 amino acids. The germline gives CDR1 SGHTA, CDR2 FQGNSA. CDR3 DNA: TGTGCCAGCAGCCGGGACTCGGGGGAGCAGTACTTC. Translated, it gives CASSRDSGEQYF.